Listed here are 9 T cell receptor beta chains from one sample, sequenced in a study of response to subunit inactivated influenza vaccine. From the RT-PCR reads, TCRdb called clonotypes with MiXCR, one entry per CDR3 protein. The sample contains about 520,000 distinct CDR3 sequences, 10% to 11% of which appear only once. The sequencing used PBMCs from blood, collected roughly 47 days after vaccination. The receptor source for this set is a man aged 45 to 65 who received an inactivated influenza vaccine.

Ten or more counts support this clonotype. The chain links TRBV12-3 or TRBV12-4 to TRBJ2-7; D unresolved. V was trimmed by 2 bases and J by 1 base, leaving 6 bases between them. This CDR3 spans 13 amino acids. In nucleotides, the CDR3 is TGTGCCAGCAGTTTATTTGGATCCTACGAGCAGTACTTC. Translated: CASSLFGSYEQYF.

This chain joins TRBV20-1 and TRBJ2-1, with a possible D match to TRBD1 (6 bases). The V end lost 2 bases, the J end lost 7 bases, and 12 bases lay between the germline ends. The length of the CDR3 is 13 residues. Germline CDR1 is DFQATT and CDR2 is SNEGSKA (reference sequence). The CDR3 DNA is TGCAGTGCTAGATGGGACAAGGCGAATGAGCAGTTCTTC. Protein sequence: CSARWDKANEQFF.

The chain recombines TRBV11-3 with TRBJ2-3; weak D call: TRBD1 (6 bases). Deletions cut 5 bases from V and 4 bases from J, with 10 bases between. CDR1 is SGHNT, CDR2 YENEEA, per germline. The CDR3 consists of 13 residues. CDR3 nucleotides: TGTGCCAGCAGCACCAACAGGGCAGATACGCAGTATTTT. Translated, it gives CASSTNRADTQYF.

This sequence joins TRBV6-1 and TRBJ2-7, with D perhaps matching TRBD2 (6 bases). Germline CDR1 MNHNS, CDR2 SASEGT. V lost 6 bases, J lost 4 bases, and 19 bases lay in between. This CDR3 is built from 15 residues. Written as DNA, the CDR3 is TGTGCCAGCAGCCTACAGGCGAGCGGGTATTACGAGCAGTACTTC. It yields the protein CASSLQASGYYEQYF.

At least ten counts were recorded for this clonotype. The chain carries TRBV11-2 and TRBJ1-2; D may be TRBD1 (6 bases). The germline V and J ends were trimmed by 5 bases and 4 bases, with 11 bases remaining between them. Germline-derived CDR1 and CDR2 are SGHAT and FQNNGV. The CDR3 covers 13 residues. This CDR3 reads CASSPVTGYGYTF. In DNA form, the CDR3 reads TGTGCCAGCAGCCCAGTGACAGGCTATGGCTACACCTTC.

This clonotype occurred a few times. The chain has TRBV5-1 and TRBJ1-5; 7 positions match TRBD1. The CDR3 consists of 14 residues. Germline CDR1 reads SGHRS; CDR2 reads YFSETQ. Trimming removed 4 bases from V and 7 bases from J; junction bases left unmatched: 8. CDR3 region: CASSTTQGEQPQHF. Written as DNA, the CDR3 is TGCGCCAGCAGCACGACGCAGGGGGAGCAGCCCCAGCATTTT.

The V gene is TRBV20-1, the J gene TRBJ2-7, with D hard to call. Germline V gene lookup returns CDR1 DFQATT and CDR2 SNEGSKA (reference sequence). This CDR3 comprises 14 residues. V shed 6 bases and J shed 0 bases, with 15 bases lying between them. DNA for the CDR3: TGCAGTGCCCGGTCGGCCAGTAGCTCCTACGAGCAGTACTTC. Its translation: CSARSASSSYEQYF.

This clonotype was observed at least ten times. This chain uses TRBV27 with TRBJ2-1; 10 bases map to TRBD2. The trim removed 7 bases at V and 8 bases at J, leaving 8 bases unmatched. The CDR3 is 14 amino acids. The V gene's germline CDR1 is MNHEY and CDR2 SMNVEV (reference sequence). The CDR3 region is CASKVTSGIHEQFF. The CDR3 coding sequence is TGTGCCAGCAAGGTCACTAGCGGGATACATGAGCAGTTCTTC.

The count of this clonotype is one. This rearrangement joins TRBV11-1 to TRBJ1-1; D is perhaps TRBD1 (5 bases). This CDR3 contains 14 residues. Germline CDR1 and CDR2: SGHAT and FQDESV (reference sequence). Trimming removed 5 bases from V and 5 bases from J, with 15 bases in between. CDR3 DNA: TGTGCCAGCAGCCCGGGGGAACGGGCGACTGAAGCTTTCTTT. Its translation: CASSPGERATEAFF.